These T cell receptor beta chains were read from a single sample in a study of immune evolution from preneoplasia to lung adenocarcinoma. Assay used: immunoSEQ multiplex PCR; TCRdb lists only in-frame clones, some missing. The sample includes under 15,000 clones, 85% to 90% seen only once; the top ten take about 2.6%. The sequenced material came from FFPE lung adenocarcinoma in situ tissue. Receptor source: an older donor with lung adenocarcinoma. CDR3s include the opening cysteine and the closing phenylalanine or tryptophan. D genes are given only for firm matches. A clone size is listed for some rows: how often the clone was seen (once, few, many), or a class if it is expanded.

d_gene: .; abundance: .; j_gene: TRBJ1-4; len: 11; v_gene: TRBV29-1; CDR3nt: TGCAGCGGGGTGGACGGGGGAAAACTGTTTTTT; CDR3aa: CSGVDGGKLFF
d_gene: .; abundance: once; j_gene: TRBJ2-5; len: 13; v_gene: TRBV7-2; CDR3nt: TGTGCCAGCAGCCGCCGCGGTAGAGAGACCCAGTACTTC; CDR3aa: CASSRRGRETQYF
d_gene: .; abundance: once; j_gene: TRBJ2-5; len: 15; v_gene: TRBV28; CDR3nt: TGTGCCAGCAGCCGTAGGAGGCGGAAGAAAGAGACCCAGTACTTC; CDR3aa: CASSRRRRKKETQYF
d_gene: .; abundance: .; j_gene: TRBJ2-2; len: 14; v_gene: TRBV27; CDR3nt: TGTGCCAGCAGTTTAGGAAGGGTTACCGGGGAGCTGTTTTTT; CDR3aa: CASSLGRVTGELFF
d_gene: TRBD1; abundance: few; j_gene: TRBJ1-2; len: 17; v_gene: TRBV4-1; CDR3nt: TGCGCCAGCAGCCAGACCCCGGGACAGGGGCTTAGGGATGGCTACACCTTC; CDR3aa: CASSQTPGQGLRDGYTF
d_gene: .; abundance: few; j_gene: TRBJ2-7; len: 14; v_gene: TRBV7-8; CDR3nt: TGTGCCAGCAGCTTAGCGGGACGAGACTACGAGCAGTACTTC; CDR3aa: CASSLAGRDYEQYF
d_gene: TRBD1; abundance: .; j_gene: TRBJ1-5; len: 14; v_gene: TRBV6-5; CDR3nt: TGTGCCAGCAGACCCGGGACAGGGTTGCAGCCCCAGCATTTT; CDR3aa: CASRPGTGLQPQHF
d_gene: .; abundance: .; j_gene: TRBJ2-7; len: 13; v_gene: TRBV10-2; CDR3nt: TGCGCCACCTTTGACTCCACCTCCTACGAGCAGTACTTC; CDR3aa: CATFDSTSYEQYF
d_gene: .; abundance: .; j_gene: TRBJ1-1; len: 15; v_gene: TRBV19; CDR3nt: TGTGCCAGTAGCTTTTTGACGGGCCTGGGAACTGAAGCTTTCTTT; CDR3aa: CASSFLTGLGTEAFF
d_gene: TRBD2; abundance: .; j_gene: TRBJ2-1; len: 14; v_gene: TRBV28; CDR3nt: TGTGCCAGCAGTCCAGTCGGACTAGCGGGTGAGCAGTTCTTC; CDR3aa: CASSPVGLAGEQFF
d_gene: TRBD1; abundance: .; j_gene: TRBJ1-2; len: 13; v_gene: TRBV6-1; CDR3nt: TGTGCCAGCAGTAGGGGGCGGAGGTATGGCTACACCTTC; CDR3aa: CASSRGRRYGYTF
d_gene: .; abundance: .; j_gene: TRBJ1-5; len: 13; v_gene: TRBV6-1; CDR3nt: TGTGCCAGCAAGGGCGGTAGCAATCAGCCCCAGCATTTT; CDR3aa: CASKGGSNQPQHF
d_gene: TRBD2; abundance: .; j_gene: TRBJ2-3; len: 14; v_gene: TRBV18; CDR3nt: TGTGCCAGCTCACCACCTAGCGGGAGAGATACGCAGTATTTT; CDR3aa: CASSPPSGRDTQYF
d_gene: .; abundance: .; j_gene: TRBJ1-4; len: 14; v_gene: TRBV2; CDR3nt: TGTGCCAGCAGTGAAAGATTAACTAATGAAAAACTGTTTTTT; CDR3aa: CASSERLTNEKLFF